This entry concerns a single T cell receptor beta chain. This clonotype was seen more than once but under ten times. Its antigen is unknown. Per-base qualities were not stored, and no clone one base away is much larger. The run used an Illumina NovaSeq 6000. TCR cDNA was synthesized by 5'RACE template switching, through which a universal primer site and unique molecular identifiers were introduced. Priming of cDNA synthesis was performed from both the TCR alpha and TCR beta constant segments. Libraries were amplified in two PCR steps, with sample barcodes and sequencing adapters added in the second step. Sequencing of the libraries was done on either Illumina HiSeq 2500 (2x100 bp) or NovaSeq (2x150 bp). Processing in the source paper ran as follows. MIGEC was used to demultiplex reads and collapse the reads into UMI consensus sequences, and MiXCR was used for V(D)J alignment. Using edgeR on replicate PBMC samples, clonotypes were called vaccine-responding if FDR was below 0.01 and the log2 fold change was above 5 up to day 15. Each bulk clonotype was labeled CD4 or CD8 based on which sequenced repertoire, CD4 or CD8, contained the clonotype at higher abundance. TCRdb itself trimmed the public reads at Q25 with fastp, ran MiXCR and retained productive beta chains. Entries that share a CDR3 protein sequence are merged under the most common genes and DNA. TCRdb, not the original authors, processed these V and J calls. The sample profile shows about 220,000 distinct CDR3 sequences; 3% to 4% of them were found once. The ten largest account for about 3.3% of the sample.

The data belong to a study of T cells after yellow fever vaccination (dated by TCRdb to between 2018 and 2021). About the investigation overall: The SMART-Seq v4 Ultra Low Input RNA kit was used to prepare libraries from fractions with low cell numbers. The cohort comprised two healthy male donors, one aged 18 to 29 and one aged 30 to 40 years. To follow T-cell clones before and after both primary and booster YFV17D yellow fever vaccination, bulk TCR alpha and beta repertoires underwent longitudinal sequencing. Blood was drawn at multiple timepoints before and after primary and secondary immunization, with bulk PBMC replicates and cell subsets isolated.

Reading the label with the study, this specimen's treatment or condition is: live attenuated yellow fever vaccine strain. A standard Ficoll-Paque protocol was used to isolate PBMCs from peripheral blood. Dynabeads CD4 and CD8 positive selection kits were used to isolate CD4 and CD8 T-cell fractions. TriZol was used to extract RNA from bulk PBMCs, CD4 and CD8 fractions, and dextramer-positive and dextramer-negative fractions. Study-wide conclusions, independent of this receptor: Compared with the primary T-cell response, the secondary T-cell response was weaker but faster, peaking on day 5 rather than day 15. Because only a couple of donors were included in the study, the extent to which the findings can be generalized is limited. Computational filtering was required because FACS-sorted repertoires could contain abundant contaminating clonotypes from the bulk population. A small fraction of clonotypes showed up in both the CD4 and CD8 compartments, probably as a result of convergent recombination. After the booster, most clones that had expanded after primary vaccination were detected again (around 96% of CD4 and around nine tenths of CD8), suggesting broad maintenance of memory.

Based on the germline V gene, the CDR1 and CDR2 sequences are KGHSH and LQKENI. At the junction V is shortened by 3 bases and J by 2 bases, with 11 bases in between. CDR3 length: 15 amino acids, cysteine to phenylalanine. The read is trimmed to its CDR3 DNA, 45 bases read in frame from base 1. Source: CD4+ T cells sorted from PBMCs, taken 10 days after the yellow fever booster vaccination. The sequence joins TRBV18 to TRBJ2-4, with an unclear D gene assignment. The source is a man aged 18 to 29 who received the YFV17D yellow fever vaccine. The CDR3: CASSPGALTKNIQYF. The DNA sequence reads TGTGCCAGCTCACCGGGCGCGCTAACCAAAAACATTCAGTACTTC.